What follows are 9 T cell receptor beta chains derived from one specimen sequenced in a study of cytomegalovirus exposure and HLA in healthy donors (dated by TCRdb to 2017 to 2019). The protocol used for the library was the immunoSEQ multiplex PCR assay. For the multiplex PCR, a mixture combining 60 forward primers for TCR Vbeta segments and 13 reverse primers for TCR Jbeta segments was used. Sourced from immuneACCESS, this table was stored by TCRdb with only in-frame sequences that have V and J called. A share of the clones is absent; for the studies checked, an unresolved V gene accounts for under half, and the remainder has no known explanation. The sample contains about 77,000 clones, about 71% of them found a single time. The leading ten clones occupy 7% to 7.5% of the sample. The sample consisted of PBMCs. These TCRs come from a woman aged 40 to 50 in good health and CMV-seronegative.

The chain employs TRBV7-8 and TRBJ2-7, with 7 bases aligning to TRBD1. Germline V lookup: CDR1 SGHVS, CDR2 FQNEAQ. V trimming: 1 base; J trimming: 2 bases; junction bases outside the gene matches: 8. The CDR3 consists of 16 residues. The CDR3 bases are TGTGCCAGCAGCTTAGGGGCCGGGACAGTTACCTACGAGCAGTACTTC. It yields the protein CASSLGAGTVTYEQYF.

This clone was observed a handful of times. The chain recombines TRBV5-6 with TRBJ2-3; 13 bases agree with TRBD2. The CDR3 is made up of 16 amino acids. CDR1 SGHDT and CDR2 YYEEEE come from the germline V gene. Trimming at V came to 4 bases and at J to 7 bases, leaving 9 bases not matched to a gene. CDR3 protein: CASSVGTSGILYTQYF. The CDR3 DNA sequence: TGTGCCAGCAGCGTCGGGACTAGCGGGATCTTGTATACGCAGTATTTT.

This clone has just a few counts. This rearrangement joins TRBV6-1 to TRBJ1-3; D call uncertain. V lost 6 bases and J lost 1, with 10 bases in between. The CDR3 contains 14 residues. Germline-derived CDR1 and CDR2 are MNHNS and SASEGT. The CDR3 is CASRESGSGNTIYF. The CDR3 DNA reads as TGTGCCAGCAGAGAAAGCGGATCTGGAAACACCATATATTTT.

The V gene is TRBV7-2, the J gene TRBJ2-7, with 8 bases that match TRBD2. The CDR3 covers 15 residues. Trimming took 1 base from V and 6 from J; bases not matched to a gene: 8. CDR1 is SGHTA and CDR2 is FQGNSA in the germline V gene. The CDR3 bases are TGTGCCAGCAGCTTAGGAAGGGGACTAGATTCCGAGCAGTACTTC. Protein: CASSLGRGLDSEQYF. Based on the CDR3 plus reference TRBV7-2 and TRBJ2-7, the full variable domain is GAGVSQSPSNKVTEKGKDVELRCDPISGHTALYWYRQSLGQGLEFLIYFQGNSAPDKSGLPSDRFSAERTGGSVSTLTIQRTQQEDSAVYLCASSLGRGLDSEQYFGPGTRLTVT.

The rearrangement uses TRBV7-9 and TRBJ2-3; 8 bases line up with TRBD2. Germline CDR1 reads SEHNR; CDR2 reads FQNEAQ (reference sequence). V lost 2 bases, J lost 6 bases, and 10 bases stayed unmatched. CDR3 length: 16 residues. In DNA form, the CDR3 reads TGTGCCAGCAGCTTATTAGGGGGACTAGTCTCCGATACGCAGTATTTT. This encodes CASSLLGGLVSDTQYF. Full variable domain (rest looked up from reference TRBV7-9 and TRBJ2-3): DTGVSQNPRHKITKRGQNVTFRCDPISEHNRLYWYRQTLGQGPEFLTYFQNEAQLEKSRLLSDRFSAERPKGSFSTLEIQRTEQGDSAMYLCASSLLGGLVSDTQYFGPGTRLTVL.

This clone occurred once. The V and J genes are TRBV29-1 and TRBJ2-2, with 7 bases fitting TRBD1. With 4 bases clipped from V and 7 bases from J, the junction kept 6 bases outside the gene matches. This CDR3 spans 13 amino acids. From germline, CDR1 is SQVTM and CDR2 ANQGSEA. The CDR3 nucleotides read TGCAGCGTTGTGCGAGGGGGCGGCGGGGAGCTGTTTTTT. Protein: CSVVRGGGGELFF.

The chain couples TRBV27 to TRBJ2-7, with a weak D call TRBD1 (6 bases). CDR1 and CDR2 (germline): MNHEY, SMNVEV (reference sequence). This CDR3 is 11 amino acids long. Trimming stripped 7 bases from V and 5 bases from J, with 9 bases between. CDR3 DNA sequence: TGTGCCAGCACCCAGGGGCACGAGCAGTACTTC. Translation: CASTQGHEQYF.

V is TRBV11-2 and J is TRBJ2-1, with 9 bases matching TRBD2. V lost 0 bases to trimming and J lost 5 bases; unmatched junction nucleotides: 5. Germline V lookup: CDR1 SGHAT, CDR2 FQNNGV. There are 16 residues in the CDR3. The CDR3 DNA reads TGTGCCAGCAGCTTAGATAGGGCGGGAGGGAACAATGAGCAGTTCTTC. It specifies CASSLDRAGGNNEQFF.

The genes are TRBV10-1 and TRBJ2-2; the match to TRBD1 covers 9 bases. This CDR3 has 14 amino acids. Germline V gene data show CDR1 as WNHNN and CDR2 as SYGVQD (reference sequence). The J segment lost 5 bases and the V segment lost 5 bases, leaving 3 bases of the junction unmatched. The CDR3 loop is CASSIGTGTGELFF. The DNA for the CDR3 is TGCGCCAGCAGTATAGGGACAGGGACCGGGGAGCTGTTTTTT.